This paragraph reports one T cell receptor beta chain. Its antigen is still unknown. These data come from a study of cytomegalovirus exposure and HLA in healthy donors. Study background: A prior analysis found around 110 million unique TCR beta sequences from roughly 180 million T cells. Some 91 million unique TCRs from HLA-typed donors were held in an early release of data. Study results and limitations: What TCR beta sequences reportedly achieved was accurate prediction of HLA-A and HLA-B alleles in most subjects. It was confirmed in vitro that a few of the CMV-associated chains were specific for CMV antigens.

PCR amplification relied on 60 Vbeta primers (plus 13 Jbeta primers). Produced via immunoSEQ multiplex PCR; TCRdb's table is partial and in-frame only. Among about 140,000 clones listed, over 65% were seen once. This CDR3 spans 14 amino acids. V lost 5 bases, J lost 7 bases, and 9 bases stayed unmatched. The germline V gene encodes CDR1 MNHNS and CDR2 SASEGT. This TCR was sampled from a woman in her thirties in good health and CMV-seronegative. The chain couples TRBV6-1 to TRBJ1-1; TRBD1 aligns across 8 bases. Specimen: PBMCs. The CDR3 DNA sequence: TGTGCCAGCAGTAGCACCGCAGGGGGCGGTGAAGCTTTCTTT. It yields the protein CASSSTAGGGEAFF.